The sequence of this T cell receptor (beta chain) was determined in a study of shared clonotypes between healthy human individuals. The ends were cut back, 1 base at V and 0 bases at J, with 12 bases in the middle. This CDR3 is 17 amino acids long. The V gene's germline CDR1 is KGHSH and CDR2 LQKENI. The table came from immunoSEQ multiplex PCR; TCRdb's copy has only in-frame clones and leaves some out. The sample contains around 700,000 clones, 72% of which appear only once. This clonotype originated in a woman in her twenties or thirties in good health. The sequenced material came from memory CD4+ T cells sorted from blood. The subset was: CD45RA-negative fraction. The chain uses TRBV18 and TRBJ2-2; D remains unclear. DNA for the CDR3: TGTGCCAGCTCACCACTTCATGACGTGACGAACACCGGGGAGCTGTTTTTT. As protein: CASSPLHDVTNTGELFF.